This TCR beta chain was retrieved from a study of blood T cell repertoires in COVID-19. Study details: Sources were T cells, B-cell-depleted T cells, or PBMCs; the material itself was cDNA or gDNA.

The Seattle patients, enrolled during active infection, were followed longitudinally. Germline V gene sequence: CDR1 SGHKS, CDR2 YYEKEE (reference sequence). The CDR3 length is 16 residues. Trimming removed 1 base at V and 3 bases at J, with 16 bases between. Original methodology: Researchers report that nucleated cell counts were estimated from reference gene primer amplification. Only in-frame clones appear in the TCRdb table, and some are missing; sequencing was by immunoSEQ multiplex PCR. From that table come the V and J calls and clone size; the DNA was used to work out D and trimming. The data show more than 100,000 clones, roughly 89% seen once.

The source material was peripheral blood. The sequence derives from a woman aged 55-70 years with COVID-19, enrolled during active disease. The chain is built from TRBV5-5 and TRBJ1-2; D perhaps matches TRBD1 (5 bases). CDR3 in DNA: TGTGCCAGCAGCTTGAGCCCAACGGGGGAGTACTATGGCTACACCTTC. Translating gives CASSLSPTGEYYGYTF.